The clone carrying this T cell receptor beta chain has a single count. This specimen comes from a study of control samples from healthy donors and cancer patients. Germline CDR1 is KGHDR and CDR2 is SFDVKD. V shed 5 bases and J shed 3 bases, with 8 bases lying between them. The CDR3 spans 13 residues. The repertoire was sequenced with immunoSEQ multiplex PCR; TCRdb's copy has only in-frame clones and lacks some. The data show 50,000 or so clones, around 96% seen once. The TCR sequence derives from a young woman in good health. The source material was blood. The gene calls are TRBV24-1 and TRBJ2-3; weak D call: TRBD1 (6 bases). Written as DNA, the CDR3 is TGTGCCACCAGTGGCCAGGGGACAGATACGCAGTATTTT. Translated, it gives CATSGQGTDTQYF.